A single TCR beta chain is shown here with its context. RNA, at about 0.45 to 1 ug, was reverse transcribed with random hexamers. Via MiXCR, TCRdb re-called the immunoSEQ multiplex PCR reads, giving one row per CDR3 protein. This sample has approximately 300,000 distinct CDR3 sequences, with about 82% found just once. V was pared by 6 bases and J by 2 bases, with 6 bases of the junction left unmatched. Germline V gene data show CDR1 as MNHEY and CDR2 as SVGEGT. CDR3 length equals 15 residues. These data are taken from a study of CD8 T cells in Susac syndrome. The sequencing input was CD8+ T cells from PBMCs. The source is a human donor with multiple sclerosis. The J gene is TRBJ2-5, the V gene TRBV6-2 or TRBV6-3; 10 positions agree with TRBD1. CDR3: CASRPGTGVQETQYF. The CDR3 DNA sequence: TGTGCCAGCAGACCCGGGACAGGGGTTCAAGAGACCCAGTACTTC.